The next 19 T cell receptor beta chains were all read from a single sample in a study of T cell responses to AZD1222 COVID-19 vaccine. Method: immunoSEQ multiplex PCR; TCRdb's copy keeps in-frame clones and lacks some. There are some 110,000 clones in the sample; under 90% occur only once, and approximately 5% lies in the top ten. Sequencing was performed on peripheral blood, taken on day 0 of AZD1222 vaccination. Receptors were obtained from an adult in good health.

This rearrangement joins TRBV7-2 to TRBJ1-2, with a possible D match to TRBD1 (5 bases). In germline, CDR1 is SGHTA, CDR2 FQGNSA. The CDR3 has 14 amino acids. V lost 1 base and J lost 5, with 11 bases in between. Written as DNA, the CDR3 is TGTGCCAGCAGCTTAGTCCCGGGGGTTTATGGCTACACCTTC. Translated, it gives CASSLVPGVYGYTF.

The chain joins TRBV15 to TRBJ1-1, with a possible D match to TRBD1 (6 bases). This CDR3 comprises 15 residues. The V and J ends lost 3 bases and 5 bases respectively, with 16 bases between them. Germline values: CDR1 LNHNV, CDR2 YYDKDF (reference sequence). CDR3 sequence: CATSRGPGGRTEAFF. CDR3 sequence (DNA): TGTGCCACCAGCAGGGGGCCCGGGGGCAGGACTGAAGCTTTCTTT. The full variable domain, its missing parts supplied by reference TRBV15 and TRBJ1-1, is DAMVIQNPRYQVTQFGKPVTLSCSQTLNHNVMYWYQQKSSQAPKLLFHYYDKDFNNEADTPDNFQSRRPNTSFCFLDIRSPGLGDTAMYLCATSRGPGGRTEAFFGQGTRLTVV.

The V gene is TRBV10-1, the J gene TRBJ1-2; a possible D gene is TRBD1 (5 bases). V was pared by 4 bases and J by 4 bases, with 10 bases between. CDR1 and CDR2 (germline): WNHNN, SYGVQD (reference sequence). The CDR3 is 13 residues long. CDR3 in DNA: TGCGCCAGCAGTGGGGGGAACCCCTATGGCTACACCTTC. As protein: CASSGGNPYGYTF.

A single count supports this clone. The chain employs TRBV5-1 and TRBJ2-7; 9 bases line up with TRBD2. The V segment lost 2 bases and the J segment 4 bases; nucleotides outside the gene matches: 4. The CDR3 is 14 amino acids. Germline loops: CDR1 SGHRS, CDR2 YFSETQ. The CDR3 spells CASSFGGLAYEQYF. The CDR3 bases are TGCGCCAGCAGCTTCGGGGGACTAGCATACGAGCAGTACTTC.

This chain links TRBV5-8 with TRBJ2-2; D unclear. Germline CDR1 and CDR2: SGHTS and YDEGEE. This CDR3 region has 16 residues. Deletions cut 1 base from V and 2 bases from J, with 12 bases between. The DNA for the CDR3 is TGTGCCAGCAGCTTGCTAGGGCAGAGAAACACCGGGGAGCTGTTTTTT. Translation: CASSLLGQRNTGELFF.

Here the CDR3 DNA reads TGCGCCAGCAGCTTGGGTAGCGACTATGGCTACACCTTC. Encoded protein: CASSLGSDYGYTF. The chain links TRBV5-1 to TRBJ1-2, with D unclear. The ends were cut back, 0 bases at V and 3 bases at J, with 6 bases in the middle. CDR1 and CDR2 (germline): SGHRS, YFSETQ. The CDR3 contains 13 residues.

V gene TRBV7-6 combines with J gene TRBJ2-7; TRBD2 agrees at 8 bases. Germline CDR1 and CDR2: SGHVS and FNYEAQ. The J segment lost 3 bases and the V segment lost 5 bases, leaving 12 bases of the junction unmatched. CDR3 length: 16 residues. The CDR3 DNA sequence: TGTGCCAGCAGCGCCGCCGGGACTAGAAGCGGCTACGAGCAGTACTTC. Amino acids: CASSAAGTRSGYEQYF.

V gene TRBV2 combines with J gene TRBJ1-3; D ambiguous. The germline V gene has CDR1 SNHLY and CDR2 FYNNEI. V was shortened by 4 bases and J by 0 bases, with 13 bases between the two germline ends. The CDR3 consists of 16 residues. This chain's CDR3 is CASSAGGGRSGNTIYF. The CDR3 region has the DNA TGTGCCAGCAGTGCTGGAGGAGGGCGCTCTGGAAACACCATATATTTT.

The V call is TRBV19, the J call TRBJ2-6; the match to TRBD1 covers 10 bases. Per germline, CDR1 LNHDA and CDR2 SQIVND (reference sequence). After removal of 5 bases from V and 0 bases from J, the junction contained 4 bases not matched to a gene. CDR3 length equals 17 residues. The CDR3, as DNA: TGTGCCAGTAGTCGAGGACAGGGGGGCTCTGGGGCCAACGTCCTGACTTTC. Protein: CASSRGQGGSGANVLTF.

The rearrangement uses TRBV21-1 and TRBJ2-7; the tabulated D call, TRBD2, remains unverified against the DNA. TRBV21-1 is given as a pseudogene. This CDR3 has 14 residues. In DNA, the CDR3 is TGTGCCAGCACCCCTCTAGCGGGAGGGGTCGAGCAGTACTTC. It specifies CASTPLAGGVEQYF.

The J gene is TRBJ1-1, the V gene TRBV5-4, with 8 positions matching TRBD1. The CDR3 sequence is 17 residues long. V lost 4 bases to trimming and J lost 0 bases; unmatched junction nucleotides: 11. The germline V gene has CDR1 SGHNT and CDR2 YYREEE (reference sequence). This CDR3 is CASSRTGRGLMNTEAFF. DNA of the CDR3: TGTGCCAGCAGCCGGACAGGGAGGGGGCTAATGAACACTGAAGCTTTCTTT.

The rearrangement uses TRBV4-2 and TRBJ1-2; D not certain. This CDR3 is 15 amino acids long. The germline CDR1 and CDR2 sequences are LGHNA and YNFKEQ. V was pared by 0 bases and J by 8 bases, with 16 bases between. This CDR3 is CASSQDREGGRGYTF. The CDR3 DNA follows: TGTGCCAGCAGCCAAGATCGAGAAGGCGGCCGGGGCTACACCTTC.

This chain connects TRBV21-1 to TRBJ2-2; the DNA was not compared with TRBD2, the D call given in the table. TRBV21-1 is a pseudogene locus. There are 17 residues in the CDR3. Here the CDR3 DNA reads TGTGCCAGCAGCAAAGGGTTGCGGGAGGGCCTAACTCAGGGAGCTGTTTTT. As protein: CASSKGLREGLTQGAVF.

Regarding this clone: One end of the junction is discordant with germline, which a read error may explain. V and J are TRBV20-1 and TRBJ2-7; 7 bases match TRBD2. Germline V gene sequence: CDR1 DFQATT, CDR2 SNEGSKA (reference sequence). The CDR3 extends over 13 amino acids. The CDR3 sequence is CSASPGGRYEQNF. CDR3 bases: TGCAGTGCTAGTCCTGGCGGGAGATACGAGCAGAACTTC.

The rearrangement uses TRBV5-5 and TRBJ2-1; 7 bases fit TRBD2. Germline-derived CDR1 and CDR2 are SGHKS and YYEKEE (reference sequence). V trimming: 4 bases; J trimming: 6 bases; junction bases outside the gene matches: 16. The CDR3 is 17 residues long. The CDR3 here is CASSPSASGGVGNEQFF. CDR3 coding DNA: TGTGCCAGCAGCCCCTCGGCTAGCGGTGGAGTGGGCAATGAGCAGTTCTTC.

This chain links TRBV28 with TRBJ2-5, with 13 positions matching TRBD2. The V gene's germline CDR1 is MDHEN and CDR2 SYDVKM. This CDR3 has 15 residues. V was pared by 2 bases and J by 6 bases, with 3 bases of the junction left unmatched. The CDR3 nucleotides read TGTGCCAGCAGTTTACGACTAGCGGGAGGAAAGACCCAGTACTTC. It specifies CASSLRLAGGKTQYF.

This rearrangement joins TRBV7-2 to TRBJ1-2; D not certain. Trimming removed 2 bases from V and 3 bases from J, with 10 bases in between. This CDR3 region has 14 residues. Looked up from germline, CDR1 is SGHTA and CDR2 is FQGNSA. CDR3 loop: CASSLMAGDYGYTF. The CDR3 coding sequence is TGTGCCAGCAGCTTAATGGCAGGAGACTATGGCTACACCTTC.

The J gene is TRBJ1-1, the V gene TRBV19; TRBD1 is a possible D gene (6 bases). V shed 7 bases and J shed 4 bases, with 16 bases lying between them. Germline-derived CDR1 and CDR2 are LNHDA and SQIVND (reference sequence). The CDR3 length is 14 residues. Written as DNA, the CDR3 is TGTGCCAGTACGACTCAGGGGTTAGGCACTGAAGCTTTCTTT. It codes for CASTTQGLGTEAFF.

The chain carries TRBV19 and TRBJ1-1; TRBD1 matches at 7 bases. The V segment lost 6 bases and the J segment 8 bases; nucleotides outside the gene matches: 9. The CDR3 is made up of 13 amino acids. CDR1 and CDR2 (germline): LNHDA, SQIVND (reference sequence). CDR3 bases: TGTGCCAGTAGCCTGGACAGGCGGGTAGAAGCTTTCTTT. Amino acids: CASSLDRRVEAFF.